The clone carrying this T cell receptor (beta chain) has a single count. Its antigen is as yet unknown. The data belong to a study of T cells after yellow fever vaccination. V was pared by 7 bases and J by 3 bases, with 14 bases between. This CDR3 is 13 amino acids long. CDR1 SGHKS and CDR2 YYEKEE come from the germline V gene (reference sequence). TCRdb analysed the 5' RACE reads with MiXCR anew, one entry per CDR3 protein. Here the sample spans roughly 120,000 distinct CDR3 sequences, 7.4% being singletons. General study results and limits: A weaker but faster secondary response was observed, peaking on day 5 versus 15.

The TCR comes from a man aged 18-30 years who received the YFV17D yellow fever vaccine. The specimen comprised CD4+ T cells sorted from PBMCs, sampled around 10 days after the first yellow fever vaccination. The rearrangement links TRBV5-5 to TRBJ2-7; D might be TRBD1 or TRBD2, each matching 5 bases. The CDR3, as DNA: TGTGCCAGCGGCCCGGGGCCCCTCTACGAGCAGTACTTC. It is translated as CASGPGPLYEQYF.